This entry lists 22 T cell receptor beta chains sequenced from one sample in a study of T cells in Graves' hyperthyroidism and ophthalmopathy. The investigators amplified TCR beta CDR3 regions from RNA transcripts. A set of HTBI primers served as the primers for a first-round RT-PCR of the TCR CDR3. A single record per CDR3 protein comes from TCRdb applying MiXCR to the multiplex PCR reads. The sample yields about 700,000 distinct CDR3 sequences, 14% seen once. Sample: blood. These receptors originate from a woman aged 18-35 years with Graves' hyperthyroidism.

In its sample, this clonotype was seen many times. The chain carries TRBV7-9 and TRBJ1-1, with D hard to call. V was cut by 1 base and J by 4 bases, with 13 bases left in between. CDR3 length: 15 amino acids. Per the germline V gene, CDR1 is SEHNR and CDR2 is FQNEAQ (reference sequence). For the CDR3, the DNA is TGTGCCAGCAGCTTAGGATCCCGGGTGGGCACTGAAGCTTTCTTT. This codes for CASSLGSRVGTEAFF. Full variable domain (remainder filled in from reference TRBV7-9 and TRBJ1-1): DTGVSQNPRHKITKRGQNVTFRCDPISEHNRLYWYRQTLGQGPEFLTYFQNEAQLEKSRLLSDRFSAERPKGSFSTLEIQRTEQGDSAMYLCASSLGSRVGTEAFFGQGTRLTVV.

Notes on this clonotype: A much more abundant neighbour one base away suggests this may be a read error. The chain employs TRBV11-2 and TRBJ2-7; D is perhaps TRBD1 (5 bases). The CDR3 is made up of 14 amino acids. Per the germline V gene, CDR1 is SGHAT and CDR2 is FQNNGV. This chain's CDR3 is CTSSLVPGNDEQYF. DNA for the CDR3: TGTACCAGCAGCTTAGTTCCAGGGAACGACGAGCAGTACTTC.

V and J are TRBV7-9 and TRBJ1-2; 7 nucleotides align to TRBD1. Trimming cost V 5 bases and J 2 bases; bases outside gene matches: 11. Germline values: CDR1 SEHNR, CDR2 FQNEAQ (reference sequence). The length of the CDR3 is 16 residues. This CDR3 reads CASSNSGTDPNYGYTF. Here the CDR3 DNA reads TGTGCCAGCAGCAACTCCGGGACAGACCCAAACTATGGCTACACCTTC.

This clonotype was picked up a small number of times. The chain couples TRBV7-2 to TRBJ1-4, with TRBD1 matching over 10 bases. CDR1 and CDR2 (germline): SGHTA, FQGNSA. The junction had 9 bases not matched to a gene; V was cut back by 5 bases and J by 6 bases. The CDR3 loop spans 16 amino acids. The chain's CDR3 is CASSHGTGVYDEKLFF. CDR3 DNA: TGTGCCAGCAGCCACGGGACAGGGGTATATGATGAAAAACTGTTTTTT.

In its sample, this clonotype was seen a few times. Being one base from a much bigger clone, this may be a read error. The J gene is TRBJ2-1, the V gene TRBV7-2; D is unclear. The CDR3 contains 17 residues. Germline CDR1 is SGHTA and CDR2 is FQGNSA. CDR3 loop: CASSQEPPLSAYNEQFF. Written as DNA, the CDR3 is TGCGCCAGCAGCCAAGAACCGCCTCTCTCGGCGTACAATGAGCAGTTCTTC.

This clonotype was recorded many times. The CDR3 DNA reads as TGCAGTGCTAAAGGCAACACAGATACGCAGTATTTT. This gives the protein CSAKGNTDTQYF. This sequence joins TRBV20-1 and TRBJ2-3; D not resolved. There are 12 residues in the CDR3. Trimming left V 4 bases short and J 2 bases short, with 7 bases between. Germline lookup yields CDR1 DFQATT and CDR2 SNEGSKA (reference sequence).

In its sample, this clonotype was seen a few times. Relative to the germline gene, one junction end is altered; a read error may explain this. This chain connects TRBV11-2 to TRBJ2-6; a weak D match, TRBD2 (5 bases). Per germline, CDR1 SGHAT and CDR2 FQNNGV. There are 16 residues in the CDR3. CDR3 protein: CASSFRGSSGANVLTF. The CDR3 nucleotides are TGCGCCAGCAGCTTCAGAGGGTCCTCTGGGGCCAACGTCCTGACTTTC.

The sample holds a few counts of this clonotype. V gene TRBV5-1 combines with J gene TRBJ2-1, with 8 bases aligning to TRBD1. Per the germline V gene, CDR1 is SGHRS and CDR2 is YFSETQ. Germline trimming cut 4 bases from V and 15 bases from J; bases unmatched to any gene: 9. The CDR3 sequence is 12 residues long. This CDR3 is CASSPWTGRAFF. The CDR3 nucleotides are TGCGCCAGCAGCCCATGGACAGGGCGGGCGTTCTTC.

The J gene is TRBJ1-2, the V gene TRBV7-9; TRBD1 aligns across 9 bases. The V gene's germline CDR1 is SEHNR and CDR2 FQNEAQ (reference sequence). This CDR3 is built from 16 residues. Trimming took 2 bases from V and 1 from J; bases not matched to a gene: 5. The CDR3 sequence is CASSLSQGARNYGYTF. CDR3 nucleotide sequence: TGTGCCAGCAGCTTATCACAGGGGGCGCGTAACTATGGCTACACCTTC. Combining the CDR3 with reference TRBV7-9 and TRBJ1-2 gives the whole variable domain DTGVSQNPRHKITKRGQNVTFRCDPISEHNRLYWYRQTLGQGPEFLTYFQNEAQLEKSRLLSDRFSAERPKGSFSTLEIQRTEQGDSAMYLCASSLSQGARNYGYTFGSGTRLTVV.

This clonotype was detected ten times or more. The chain couples TRBV4-3 to TRBJ2-7; D might be TRBD1 (6 bases). The CDR3 contains 16 residues. Germline V gene data show CDR1 as LGHNA and CDR2 as YSLEER. V was trimmed by 4 bases and J by 0 bases, leaving 16 bases between them. The CDR3 protein is CASSPTGQLDSYEQYF. The CDR3 DNA sequence: TGCGCCAGCAGCCCCACAGGACAGCTAGACTCCTACGAGCAGTACTTC.

About this clonotype itself: The conserved final phenylalanine or tryptophan is absent from the CDR3, which likely points to a read error. This chain uses TRBV7-2 with TRBJ1-1; the D is unclear. With 3 bases removed from V and 0 bases from J, the gap between germline ends came to 11 bases. CDR3 size: 15 residues. The germline CDR1 and CDR2 sequences are SGHTA and FQGNSA. Here the CDR3 reads CASSLSVALNTEAFL. The CDR3, as DNA: TGTGCCAGCAGCTTGTCAGTGGCCCTGAACACTGAAGCTTTCCTT.

This clonotype was observed a handful of times. The rearrangement links TRBV19 to TRBJ1-1; D unclear. This CDR3 is built from 14 residues. CDR1 is LNHDA, CDR2 SQIVND, per germline (reference sequence). Trimming shortened V by 7 bases and J by 0 bases, and 12 bases separated the two germline ends. CDR3 protein: CASTHDGLNTEAFF. The CDR3 DNA sequence: TGTGCCAGTACCCACGACGGACTGAACACTGAAGCTTTCTTT.

In its sample, this clonotype was seen a few times. The genes are TRBV10-3 and TRBJ2-6; D not resolved. Germline V gene sequence: CDR1 ENHRY, CDR2 SYGVKD. Trimming stripped 6 bases from V and 1 base from J, with 7 bases between. The CDR3 totals 14 residues. DNA of the CDR3: TGTGCCATCAGGTGGGATTCTGGGGCCAACGTCCTGACTTTC. Protein: CAIRWDSGANVLTF.

The rearrangement uses TRBV5-6 and TRBJ2-5; 10 bases line up with TRBD2. J lost 5 bases, V lost 4 bases, and 20 bases had no gene match. CDR3 length: 19 amino acids. The germline V gene encodes CDR1 SGHDT and CDR2 YYEEEE. CDR3 DNA sequence: TGTGCCAGCAGCCCAGGACGAGGCAAGCGGGAGGGCCGGGTGGAGACCCAGTACTTC. It specifies CASSPGRGKREGRVETQYF.

This clonotype was recorded many times. The chain carries TRBV20-1 and TRBJ1-1; D uncertain. CDR1 DFQATT and CDR2 SNEGSKA come from the germline V gene (reference sequence). The V end was cut by 6 bases, the J end by 5 bases, with 16 bases between. CDR3 length: 13 residues. The CDR3 spells CSAYRPPGTEAFF. The CDR3 region has the DNA TGCAGTGCCTATAGACCTCCCGGGACTGAAGCTTTCTTT.

This clonotype was counted ten times or more. The chain couples TRBV20-1 to TRBJ1-2, with a tentative D call TRBD1 (5 bases). CDR1 DFQATT and CDR2 SNEGSKA come from the germline V gene (reference sequence). This CDR3 has 17 amino acids. V was shortened by 3 bases and J by 4 bases, with 24 bases between the two germline ends. The CDR3 reads CSASLDSAGKRGYGYTF. CDR3 bases: TGCAGTGCTAGTTTAGACAGCGCCGGGAAAAGAGGCTATGGCTACACCTTC.

This chain's CDR3 is CASSQSDRNTGELFF. In DNA form, the CDR3 reads TGTGCCAGCAGCCAAAGTGACAGGAACACCGGGGAGCTGTTTTTT. The chain joins TRBV3-1 to TRBJ2-2; D may be TRBD1 (5 bases). The CDR3 has 15 amino acids. CDR1 is LGHDT, CDR2 YNNKEL, per germline (reference sequence). Trimming shortened V by 2 bases and J by 1 base, and 8 bases separated the two germline ends.

The table lists this clonotype with many counts. The chain recombines TRBV9 with TRBJ2-5, with 10 bases identical to TRBD2. CDR1 and CDR2 from the germline V gene are SGDLS and YYNGEE. The CDR3 has 15 amino acids. The trim removed 0 bases at V and 5 bases at J, leaving 4 bases unmatched. The CDR3 DNA sequence: TGTGCCAGCAGCGTAGGCCTAGCGGGAGAGGAGACCCAGTACTTC. The encoded protein is CASSVGLAGEETQYF.

This clonotype was recorded at least ten times. The V call is TRBV20-1, the J call TRBJ2-1; TRBD2 matches 9 bases. V shed 2 bases and J 5 bases; nucleotides not matched to a gene: 7. CDR1 DFQATT and CDR2 SNEGSKA come from the germline V gene (reference sequence). This CDR3 contains 15 residues. The CDR3 loop reads CSARKASGANNEQFF. For the CDR3, the DNA is TGCAGTGCTAGAAAGGCTAGCGGGGCTAACAATGAGCAGTTCTTC.

Notes on this clonotype: This may arise from a read error, as a much more abundant clone is one base away. V and J are TRBV20-1 and TRBJ2-3; 10 bases agree with TRBD2. Trimming at V came to 4 bases and at J to 5 bases, leaving 9 bases not matched to a gene. CDR3 length equals 15 residues. The germline CDR1 and CDR2 sequences are DFQATT and SNEGSKA (reference sequence). The CDR3 loop is CSANLAGEEVDTQYF. The DNA for the CDR3 is TGCAGTGCTAACCTAGCGGGAGAGGAAGTAGATACGCAGTATTTT.

This clonotype was seen many times. J is TRBJ2-1 and V is TRBV20-1; tentatively, D is TRBD2 (6 bases). This CDR3 spans 15 amino acids. Germline assignment: CDR1 DFQATT and CDR2 SNEGSKA (reference sequence). Between the trimmed V and J ends, which lost 3 bases and 3 bases, there was a span of 15 bases. The CDR3 loop reads CSARGSSADYNEQFF. The CDR3 region has the DNA TGCAGTGCTAGGGGTTCTAGCGCCGACTACAATGAGCAGTTCTTC.

This clonotype showed up just a few times. The chain links TRBV25-1 to TRBJ2-1; tentatively, D is TRBD2 (6 bases). Germline CDR1 reads MGHDK; CDR2 reads SYGVNS. CDR3 length: 16 residues. V lost 4 bases and J lost 9, with 22 bases in between. The CDR3 reads CASSGVRVLAGSEQFF. The CDR3 DNA sequence: TGTGCCAGCAGTGGGGTCAGGGTTCTCGCGGGAAGTGAGCAGTTCTTC.